This T cell receptor (beta chain) was profiled in a study of blood T cell repertoires in COVID-19. Assay: immunoSEQ multiplex PCR; the TCRdb copy retains only in-frame clones and omits some. The sample yields 200,000 to 250,000 clones, approximately 90% seen once. This CDR3 region has 16 residues. Germline V gene sequence: CDR1 SGHTS, CDR2 YDEGEE. V lost 2 bases to trimming and J lost 0 bases; unmatched junction nucleotides: 5. The chain links TRBV5-8 to TRBJ1-3, with 7 nucleotides matching TRBD1. Sequencing was performed on peripheral blood. The sequence derives from a woman in her 50s with COVID-19, enrolled during active disease. DNA of the CDR3: TGTGCCAGCAGCTTAGGGACAGCCTACTCTGGAAACACCATATATTTT. Translating gives CASSLGTAYSGNTIYF. The full variable domain, in which reference TRBV5-8 and TRBJ1-3 provide the parts outside the CDR3, is EAGVTQSPTHLIKTRGQQATLRCSPISGHTSVYWYQQALGLGLQFLLWYDEGEERNRGNFPPRFSGRQFPNYSSELNVNALELEDSALYLCASSLGTAYSGNTIYFGEGSWLTVV.